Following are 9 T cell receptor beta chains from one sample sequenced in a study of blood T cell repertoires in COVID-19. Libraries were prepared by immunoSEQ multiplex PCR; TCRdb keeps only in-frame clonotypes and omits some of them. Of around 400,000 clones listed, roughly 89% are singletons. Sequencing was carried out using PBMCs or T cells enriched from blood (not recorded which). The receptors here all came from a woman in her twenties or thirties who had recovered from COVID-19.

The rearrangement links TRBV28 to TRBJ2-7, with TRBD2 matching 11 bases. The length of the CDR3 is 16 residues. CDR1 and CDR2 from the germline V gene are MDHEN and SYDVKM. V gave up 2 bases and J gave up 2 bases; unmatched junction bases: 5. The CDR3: CASSLATSGTTYEQYF. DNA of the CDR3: TGTGCCAGCAGTTTAGCGACTAGCGGGACGACCTACGAGCAGTACTTC.

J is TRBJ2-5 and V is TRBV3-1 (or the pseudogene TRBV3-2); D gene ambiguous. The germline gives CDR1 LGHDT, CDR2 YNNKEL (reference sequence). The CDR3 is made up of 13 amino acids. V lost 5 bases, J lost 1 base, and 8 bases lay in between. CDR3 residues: CASSDLGQETQYF. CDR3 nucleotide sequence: TGTGCCAGCAGCGACCTAGGCCAAGAGACCCAGTACTTC.

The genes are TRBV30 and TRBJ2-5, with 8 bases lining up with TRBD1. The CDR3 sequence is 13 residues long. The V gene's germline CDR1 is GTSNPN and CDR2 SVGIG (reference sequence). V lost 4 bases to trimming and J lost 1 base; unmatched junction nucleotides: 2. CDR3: CAWTGTGQETQYF. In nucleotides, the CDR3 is TGTGCCTGGACGGGGACAGGCCAAGAGACCCAGTACTTC.

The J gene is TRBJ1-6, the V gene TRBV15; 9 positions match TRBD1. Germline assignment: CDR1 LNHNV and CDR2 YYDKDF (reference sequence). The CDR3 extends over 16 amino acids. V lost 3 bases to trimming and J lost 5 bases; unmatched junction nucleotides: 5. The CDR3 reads CATSSDRQGDNSPLHF. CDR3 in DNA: TGTGCCACCAGCAGCGATCGACAGGGGGATAATTCACCCCTCCACTTT.

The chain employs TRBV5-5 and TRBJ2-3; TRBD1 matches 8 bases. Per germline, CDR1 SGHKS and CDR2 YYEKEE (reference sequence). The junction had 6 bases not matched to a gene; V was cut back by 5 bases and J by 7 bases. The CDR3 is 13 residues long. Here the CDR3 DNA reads TGTGCCAGCAGTTCCGGACAGGGCAATACGCAGTATTTT. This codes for CASSSGQGNTQYF.

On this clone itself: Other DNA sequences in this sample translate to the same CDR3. This CDR3 reads CASSIRGGSGANVLTF. DNA for the CDR3: TGTGCCAGTAGTATAAGGGGGGGATCTGGGGCCAACGTCCTGACTTTC. V is TRBV19 and J is TRBJ2-6, with D possibly TRBD2 on 7 matching bases. V was pared by 2 bases and J by 1 base, with 9 bases between. This CDR3 region has 16 residues. CDR1 and CDR2 (germline): LNHDA, SQIVND (reference sequence).

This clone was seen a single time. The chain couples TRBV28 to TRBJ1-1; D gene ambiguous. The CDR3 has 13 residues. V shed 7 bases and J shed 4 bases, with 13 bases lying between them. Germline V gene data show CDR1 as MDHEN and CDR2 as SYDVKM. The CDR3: CASTLTRVTEAFF. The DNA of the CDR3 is TGTGCCAGCACCCTAACCCGCGTCACTGAAGCTTTCTTT. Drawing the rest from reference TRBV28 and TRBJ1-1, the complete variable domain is DVKVTQSSRYLVKRTGEKVFLECVQDMDHENMFWYRQDPGLGLRLIYFSYDVKMKEKGDIPEGYSVSREKKERFSLILESASTNQTSMYLCASTLTRVTEAFFGQGTRLTVV.

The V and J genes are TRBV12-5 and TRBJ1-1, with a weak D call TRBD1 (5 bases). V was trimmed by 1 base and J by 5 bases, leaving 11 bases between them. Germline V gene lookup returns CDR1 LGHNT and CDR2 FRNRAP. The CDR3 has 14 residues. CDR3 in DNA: TGTGCTAGTGGTTTGGCTCAGGGAGGGACTGAAGCTTTCTTT. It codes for CASGLAQGGTEAFF.

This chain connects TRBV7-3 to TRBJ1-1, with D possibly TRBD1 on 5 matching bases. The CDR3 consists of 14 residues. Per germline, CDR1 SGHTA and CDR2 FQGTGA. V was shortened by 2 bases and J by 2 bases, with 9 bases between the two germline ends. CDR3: CASSLGRGNTEAFF. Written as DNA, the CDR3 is TGTGCCAGCAGCTTAGGAAGGGGTAACACTGAAGCTTTCTTT.